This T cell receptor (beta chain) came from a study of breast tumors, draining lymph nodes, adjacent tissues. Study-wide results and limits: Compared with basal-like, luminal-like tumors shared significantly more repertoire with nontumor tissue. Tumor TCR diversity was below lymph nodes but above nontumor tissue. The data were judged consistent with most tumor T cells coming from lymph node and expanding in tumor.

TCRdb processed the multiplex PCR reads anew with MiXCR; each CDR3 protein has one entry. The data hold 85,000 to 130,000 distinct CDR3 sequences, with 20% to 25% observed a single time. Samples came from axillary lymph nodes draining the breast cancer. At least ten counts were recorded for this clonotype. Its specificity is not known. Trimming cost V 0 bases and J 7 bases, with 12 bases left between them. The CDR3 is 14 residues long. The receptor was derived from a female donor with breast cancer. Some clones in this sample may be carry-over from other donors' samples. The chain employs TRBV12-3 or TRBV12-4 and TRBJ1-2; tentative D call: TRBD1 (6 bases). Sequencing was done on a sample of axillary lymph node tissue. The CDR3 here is CASSLARGKGGYTF. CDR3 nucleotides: TGTGCCAGCAGTTTAGCAAGGGGGAAGGGTGGCTACACCTTC.